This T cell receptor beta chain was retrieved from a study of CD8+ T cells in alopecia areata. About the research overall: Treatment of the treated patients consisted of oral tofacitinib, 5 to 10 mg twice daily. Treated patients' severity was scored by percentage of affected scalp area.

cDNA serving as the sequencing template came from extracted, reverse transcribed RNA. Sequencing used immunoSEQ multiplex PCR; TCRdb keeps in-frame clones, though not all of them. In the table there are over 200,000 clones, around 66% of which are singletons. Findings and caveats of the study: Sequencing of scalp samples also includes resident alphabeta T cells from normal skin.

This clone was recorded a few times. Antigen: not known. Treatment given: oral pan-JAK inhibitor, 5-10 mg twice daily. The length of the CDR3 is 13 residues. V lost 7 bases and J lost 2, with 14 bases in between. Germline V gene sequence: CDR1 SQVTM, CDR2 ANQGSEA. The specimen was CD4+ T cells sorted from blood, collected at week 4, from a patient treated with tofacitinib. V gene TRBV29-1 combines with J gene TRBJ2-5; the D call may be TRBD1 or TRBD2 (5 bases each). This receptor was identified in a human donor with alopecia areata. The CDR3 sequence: CSGGTWGQETQYF. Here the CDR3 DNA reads TGCAGCGGTGGGACGTGGGGTCAAGAGACCCAGTACTTC. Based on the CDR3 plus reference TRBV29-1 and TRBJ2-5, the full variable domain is SAVISQKPSRDICQRGTSLTIQCQVDSQVTMMFWYRQQPGQSLTLIATANQGSEATYESGFVIDKFPISRPNLTFSTLTVSNMSPEDSSIYLCSGGTWGQETQYFGPGTRLLVL.